This record covers a single T cell receptor (beta chain). Its antigen is undetermined. Germline assignment: CDR1 MNHNS and CDR2 SASEGT. There are 14 residues in the CDR3. Trimming took off 10 bases at V and 4 bases at J, with 17 bases between the two ends. The data are from a study of siplizumab effects on memory and regulatory T cells. Study conclusions and caveats: Siplizumab led to significantly less abundant alloreactive sequences that could be traced back to unstimulated CD4+ memory cells.

Only in-frame clones appear in the TCRdb table, and some are missing; sequencing was by immunoSEQ multiplex PCR. The sample shows about 100,000 clones, more than 85% of them seen only once. This receptor was taken from a human donor in good health. The material sequenced was CD4+ T cells sorted from blood. This rearrangement joins TRBV6-1 to TRBJ1-5; D is unresolved. CDR3 DNA: TGTGCCACCAACGGAGTTGTGGTAAATCAGCCCCAGCATTTT. Translation: CATNGVVVNQPQHF.